Listed below are T cell receptor beta chains from one sample, sequenced in a study of T-cell reconstitution after alpha-beta-depleted transplantation in children. TCRdb re-called the PCR reads with MiXCR, one entry per CDR3 protein. Among roughly 120,000 distinct CDR3 sequences listed, under 13% were seen once. Specimen: PBMCs from the stem cell graft donor, collected from the stem cell graft. These receptors originate from a human donor who donated a stem cell graft to a child with acute lymphoblastic leukemia. Both conserved end residues are part of each CDR3. D genes are given only for firm matches. The size field is filled for only some rows; it gives once, few, many or a size class.

clone_size: many; v_call: TRBV27; j_call: TRBJ1-5; d_call: TRBD1; cdr3_aa: CASSKDRGGDQPQHF
clone_size: few; v_call: TRBV30; j_call: TRBJ2-5; d_call: -; cdr3_aa: CAWRRRVQETQYF
clone_size: many; v_call: TRBV4-3; j_call: TRBJ1-5; d_call: -; cdr3_aa: CASSQDRAGLGNQPQHF
clone_size: many; v_call: TRBV7-6; j_call: TRBJ2-1; d_call: TRBD2; cdr3_aa: CASSLIQRDERPYNEQFF
clone_size: many; v_call: TRBV7-8; j_call: TRBJ1-1; d_call: -; cdr3_aa: CASSSTSPRDTEAFF
clone_size: many; v_call: TRBV6-5; j_call: TRBJ1-1; d_call: TRBD1; cdr3_aa: CASSPLGQGGNTEAFF
clone_size: many; v_call: TRBV5-1; j_call: TRBJ2-3; d_call: -; cdr3_aa: CASSDSPSTDTQYF
clone_size: many; v_call: TRBV2; j_call: TRBJ2-7; d_call: -; cdr3_aa: CATHRDPSYEQYF
clone_size: many; v_call: TRBV5-1; j_call: TRBJ2-1; d_call: TRBD2; cdr3_aa: CASSLGSGPLNEQFF
clone_size: many; v_call: TRBV7-2; j_call: TRBJ2-3; d_call: -; cdr3_aa: CASSYYDSISRRGSGPTDTQYF
clone_size: many; v_call: TRBV12-3/TRBV12-4; j_call: TRBJ2-3; d_call: -; cdr3_aa: CATTPRKDSTDTQYF
clone_size: many; v_call: TRBV5-6; j_call: TRBJ1-2; d_call: TRBD1; cdr3_aa: CASSLDGTGKESYGYTF
clone_size: many; v_call: TRBV15; j_call: TRBJ2-2; d_call: -; cdr3_aa: CATSRDLTGELFF
clone_size: many; v_call: TRBV7-6; j_call: TRBJ2-2; d_call: TRBD2; cdr3_aa: CASSLVGGANANTGELFF
clone_size: many; v_call: TRBV27; j_call: TRBJ2-4; d_call: -; cdr3_aa: CATSSEPPGAKNIQYF
clone_size: many; v_call: TRBV5-1; j_call: TRBJ1-2; d_call: TRBD1; cdr3_aa: CASSPGTGSGYTF
clone_size: many; v_call: TRBV29-1; j_call: TRBJ1-2; d_call: -; cdr3_aa: CSVVPTGFNYGYTF
clone_size: many; v_call: TRBV7-3; j_call: TRBJ2-1; d_call: TRBD2; cdr3_aa: CASSLWGTSGGGSYNEQFF
clone_size: many; v_call: TRBV2; j_call: TRBJ2-7; d_call: TRBD1; cdr3_aa: CASSERQGAYEQYF
clone_size: -; v_call: TRBV19; j_call: TRBJ2-3; d_call: -; cdr3_aa: CASSIRRRVGDTQYF
clone_size: many; v_call: TRBV7-7; j_call: TRBJ2-5; d_call: -; cdr3_aa: CASSFTGMGETQYF
clone_size: few; v_call: TRBV27; j_call: TRBJ2-7; d_call: -; cdr3_aa: CASSSRGRSYEQYF
clone_size: few; v_call: TRBV12-3/TRBV12-4; j_call: TRBJ2-1; d_call: -; cdr3_aa: CASSLAGSIKPKTSNEQFF
clone_size: many; v_call: TRBV28; j_call: TRBJ2-7; d_call: -; cdr3_aa: CASTTLLEQYF
clone_size: many; v_call: TRBV29-1; j_call: TRBJ2-7; d_call: -; cdr3_aa: CSVEVKGHPGSYEQYF
clone_size: many; v_call: TRBV7-9; j_call: TRBJ2-7; d_call: TRBD1; cdr3_aa: CASSLSGGRSYEQYF
clone_size: many; v_call: TRBV7-2; j_call: TRBJ2-7; d_call: TRBD2; cdr3_aa: CASSLGGLAGAEQYF
clone_size: many; v_call: TRBV28; j_call: TRBJ2-3; d_call: -; cdr3_aa: CASSLFRVRTDTQYF
clone_size: many; v_call: TRBV7-9; j_call: TRBJ2-1; d_call: TRBD2; cdr3_aa: CASSLPSGSFYEQFF
clone_size: many; v_call: TRBV20-1; j_call: TRBJ2-1; d_call: TRBD2; cdr3_aa: CSALTSGYYNEQFF
clone_size: many; v_call: TRBV12-3/TRBV12-4; j_call: TRBJ2-3; d_call: TRBD1; cdr3_aa: CASSLGQGLLDTQYF
clone_size: many; v_call: TRBV20-1; j_call: TRBJ2-3; d_call: -; cdr3_aa: CSARDYVSSTDTQYF
clone_size: many; v_call: TRBV3-1; j_call: TRBJ1-5; d_call: TRBD1; cdr3_aa: CASSQDEGACNQPQHF
clone_size: many; v_call: TRBV27; j_call: TRBJ2-7; d_call: TRBD2; cdr3_aa: CASSSRGGTAREQYF
clone_size: many; v_call: TRBV3-1; j_call: TRBJ2-5; d_call: -; cdr3_aa: CASSQASRQETQYF
clone_size: many; v_call: TRBV27; j_call: TRBJ2-1; d_call: -; cdr3_aa: CARYSPFRDNEQFF
clone_size: many; v_call: TRBV5-8; j_call: TRBJ1-2; d_call: -; cdr3_aa: CASSLGQRVTYGYTF
clone_size: many; v_call: TRBV7-2; j_call: TRBJ2-1; d_call: -; cdr3_aa: CASSLERPGEQFF
clone_size: many; v_call: TRBV7-2; j_call: TRBJ1-2; d_call: TRBD1; cdr3_aa: CASSRGMGQSYGYTF
clone_size: -; v_call: TRBV6-2/TRBV6-3; j_call: TRBJ2-5; d_call: TRBD1; cdr3_aa: CASSFGTGKETQYF
clone_size: many; v_call: TRBV7-2; j_call: TRBJ2-4; d_call: -; cdr3_aa: CASSLKIPNIQYF
clone_size: many; v_call: TRBV19; j_call: TRBJ2-1; d_call: TRBD2; cdr3_aa: CASSRLAGPRQFF
clone_size: many; v_call: TRBV28; j_call: TRBJ2-3; d_call: -; cdr3_aa: CASNNPGQLAPDTQYF
clone_size: many; v_call: TRBV5-1; j_call: TRBJ2-7; d_call: -; cdr3_aa: CASSLAHSTSYEQYF
clone_size: many; v_call: TRBV12-3/TRBV12-4; j_call: TRBJ2-7; d_call: -; cdr3_aa: CASTRAGSYEQYF
clone_size: many; v_call: TRBV11-2; j_call: TRBJ2-2; d_call: TRBD1; cdr3_aa: CASSPLDRGRLNTGELFF
clone_size: many; v_call: TRBV7-6; j_call: TRBJ2-3; d_call: -; cdr3_aa: CASSLNRQDTQYF
clone_size: many; v_call: TRBV5-1; j_call: TRBJ2-2; d_call: -; cdr3_aa: CASEALGPTTGELFF
clone_size: -; v_call: TRBV29-1; j_call: TRBJ2-7; d_call: TRBD1; cdr3_aa: CSVAGTGVLEQYF
clone_size: many; v_call: TRBV12-3/TRBV12-4; j_call: TRBJ1-2; d_call: -; cdr3_aa: CASSLTGTGGGYTF
clone_size: many; v_call: TRBV6-2/TRBV6-3; j_call: TRBJ2-7; d_call: -; cdr3_aa: CASSYNGDNSYEQYF
clone_size: many; v_call: TRBV11-2; j_call: TRBJ2-2; d_call: TRBD2; cdr3_aa: CASSLMYAREAGTGELFF
clone_size: many; v_call: TRBV29-1; j_call: TRBJ2-7; d_call: -; cdr3_aa: CSVVGRVTGAYEQYF
clone_size: many; v_call: TRBV24-1; j_call: TRBJ2-3; d_call: TRBD2; cdr3_aa: CATSGGGNGDTQYF
clone_size: many; v_call: TRBV7-2; j_call: TRBJ2-1; d_call: -; cdr3_aa: CASSLVWEQFF
clone_size: many; v_call: TRBV12-3/TRBV12-4; j_call: TRBJ1-1; d_call: TRBD1; cdr3_aa: CASSLKGATEAFF
clone_size: many; v_call: TRBV10-3; j_call: TRBJ2-7; d_call: TRBD1; cdr3_aa: CATGTATYEQYF
clone_size: many; v_call: TRBV3-1; j_call: TRBJ2-3; d_call: -; cdr3_aa: CASSQGLDYFMADTQYF
clone_size: -; v_call: TRBV4-2; j_call: TRBJ2-1; d_call: TRBD2; cdr3_aa: CASSRPGTSGHNEQFF
clone_size: many; v_call: TRBV20-1; j_call: TRBJ2-3; d_call: TRBD2; cdr3_aa: CSAGAGTSGADTQYF